This T cell receptor (beta chain) derives from a study of blood T cell repertoires in COVID-19. TCRdb keeps only in-frame clones here, not all; method: immunoSEQ multiplex PCR. Of under 300,000 clones listed, roughly 90% are singletons. This CDR3 region has 16 residues. J gave up 9 bases and V 3 bases, and 11 bases lay outside the gene matches. The germline gives CDR1 MNHNS, CDR2 SASEGT. This receptor was taken from a woman aged 55 to 70 with COVID-19, enrolled during active disease. This sequence joins TRBV6-1 and TRBJ1-5; 10 bases line up with TRBD1. The sequenced sample consisted of peripheral blood. In DNA, the CDR3 is TGTGCCAGCAGTGATGGGGACAGGGGCCTAGGTAGGCCCCAGCATTTT. It is translated as CASSDGDRGLGRPQHF.